One sample yielded the 3 T cell receptor beta chains listed below, sequenced in a study of blood T cell repertoires in COVID-19. Only in-frame clones appear in the TCRdb table, and some are missing; sequencing was by immunoSEQ multiplex PCR. The table shows 130,000 to 150,000 clones, with 79% occurring only once. The sample was peripheral blood. These receptors all stem from a woman between 65 and 79 years old with COVID-19, enrolled during active disease.

The chain employs TRBV2 and TRBJ2-3; no definite D call. Germline lookup yields CDR1 SNHLY and CDR2 FYNNEI. This CDR3 has 13 residues. Trimming pared 8 bases from V and 2 bases from J, leaving 11 bases between. The CDR3 DNA is TGTGCCAGCCTCGCCGACATCACAGATACGCAGTATTTT. Translation gives CASLADITDTQYF.

This clone was detected only a few times. The chain couples TRBV19 to TRBJ1-2, with D tentatively TRBD1 (5 bases). Trimming shortened V by 4 bases and J by 10 bases, and 16 bases separated the two germline ends. Germline V CDR1 and CDR2: LNHDA, SQIVND (reference sequence). This CDR3 contains 13 residues. In DNA, the CDR3 is TGTGCCAGTAGTAGTGGAGTCGGGGGAGCCTACACCTTC. It specifies CASSSGVGGAYTF.

V is TRBV10-3 and J is TRBJ1-2; weak D call: TRBD1 (5 bases). The CDR3 extends over 13 amino acids. Trimming removed 3 bases at V and 3 bases at J, with 8 bases between. Germline assignment: CDR1 ENHRY and CDR2 SYGVKD. In DNA form, the CDR3 reads TGTGCCATCAGTGACACGGGGGACTATGGCTACACCTTC. Translating gives CAISDTGDYGYTF.